This record covers a single TCR beta chain. Its antigen is not identified. These data are taken from a study of T-cell memory formation after mild COVID-19. Study at large: The two donors had largely donor-specific TCR clusters.

5'RACE primed at constant segments yielded TCR alpha and TCR beta cDNA libraries bearing sample barcodes and UMIs. TCRdb reprocessed the 5' RACE reads via MiXCR and lists one record per CDR3 protein. The data hold 350,000 to 550,000 distinct CDR3 sequences, with under 20% observed a single time. Trimming stripped 3 bases from V and 1 base from J, with 6 bases between. The CDR3 extends over 13 amino acids. Germline CDR1 is KGHSH and CDR2 is LQKENI. Broader study findings: Clones that shrank (day 15 to 85) were balanced CD4/CD8, whereas later expanders leaned CD4+.

Sequencing was done on a sample of PBMCs or a T cell subset sorted from them (not recorded which). This sequence joins TRBV18 and TRBJ1-1; D uncertain. The receptor comes from a man younger than 35 who had mild COVID-19 (a few samples of this study predate the infection). Cell type and time point are not known. As DNA, the CDR3 is TGTGCCAGCTCACCGTATGGGAACACTGAAGCTTTCTTT. As protein: CASSPYGNTEAFF.